This T cell receptor (beta chain) was sequenced during a study of cytomegalovirus exposure and HLA in healthy donors. Study-wide findings and caveats: Apparent HLA restriction characterized most CMV-associated TCR beta chains in a later analysis. Generally TCR sequences proved uncommon, though certain public TCRs appeared in numerous donors.

Primers for the PCR totalled 60 Vbeta and 13 Jbeta. Assay used: immunoSEQ multiplex PCR; TCRdb lists only in-frame clones, some missing. The top ten hold 1.7% of the sample, which has roughly 200,000 clones, approximately 79% seen once. This CDR3 spans 14 amino acids. V was shortened by 6 bases and J by 5 bases, with 14 bases between the two germline ends. Germline-derived CDR1 and CDR2 are MNHNS and SASEGT. A remark on this clone: As yet, its antigen is unknown.

Sequenced material: PBMCs. This receptor was obtained from a man between 50 and 59 years old in good health and CMV-seronegative. The chain couples TRBV6-1 to TRBJ2-1, with D maybe TRBD2 (6 bases). DNA of the CDR3: TGTGCCAGCAGGGACTACCTAGGGCACAATGAGCAGTTCTTC. It encodes CASRDYLGHNEQFF.